Shown below are 27 T cell receptor beta chains from a single sample sequenced in a study of cytotoxic CD8 clonotypes in ibrutinib-treated CLL. Sequencing used immunoSEQ multiplex PCR; TCRdb keeps in-frame clones, though not all of them. The data hold some 150,000 clones, with approximately 75% observed a single time. The input for sequencing was PBMCs, taken after 12 months of ibrutinib treatment. The receptors shown here come from a human donor with chronic lymphocytic leukemia.

The chain carries TRBV19 and TRBJ2-6, with 8 bases lining up with TRBD1. Germline CDR1 LNHDA, CDR2 SQIVND (reference sequence). This CDR3 is built from 17 residues. Unmatched junction bases numbered 8, after V lost 4 bases and J lost 3 bases. Here the CDR3 reads CASSKRSGGVGANVLTF. The CDR3 DNA is TGTGCCAGTAGTAAAAGGTCAGGGGGCGTTGGGGCCAACGTCCTGACTTTC.

This chain connects TRBV2 to TRBJ1-3; D possibly corresponds to TRBD1 (5 bases). The length of the CDR3 is 13 residues. V lost 4 bases, J lost 8 bases, and 12 bases lay in between. Germline CDR1 SNHLY, CDR2 FYNNEI. The CDR3 bases are TGTGCCAGCAGTGCGCAGGGTTTGGACACCATATATTTT. Residues: CASSAQGLDTIYF. Complete variable domain (other parts from reference TRBV2 and TRBJ1-3): EPEVTQTPSHQVTQMGQEVILRCVPISNHLYFYWYRQILGQKVEFLVSFYNNEISEKSEIFDDQFSVERPDGSNFTLKIRSTKLEDSAMYFCASSAQGLDTIYFGEGSWLTVV.

The chain links TRBV6-5 to TRBJ2-1; TRBD1 agrees at 10 bases. The J segment lost 3 bases and the V segment lost 3 bases, leaving 2 bases of the junction unmatched. The CDR3 is made up of 15 amino acids. The germline gives CDR1 MNHEY, CDR2 SVGAGI. The CDR3 here is CASSYGTGVYNEQFF. The CDR3 DNA reads TGTGCCAGCAGTTATGGGACAGGGGTCTACAATGAGCAGTTCTTC.

This CDR3 reads CASTRSGELFF. The CDR3 DNA is TGTGCCAGCACCCGGAGCGGGGAGCTGTTTTTT. The V and J genes are TRBV6-1 and TRBJ2-2, with D unresolved. Between the trimmed V and J ends, which lost 7 bases and 7 bases, there was a span of 7 bases. Germline V gene data show CDR1 as MNHNS and CDR2 as SASEGT. This CDR3 contains 11 residues.

V and J are TRBV6-5 and TRBJ1-6; unclear D gene. CDR3 length: 14 amino acids. V dropped 4 bases and J dropped 5 bases, with 9 bases sitting between them. Germline loops: CDR1 MNHEY, CDR2 SVGAGI. CDR3 sequence (DNA): TGTGCCAGCAGTTCTAGACGGAATAATTCACCCCTCCACTTT. Residues: CASSSRRNNSPLHF.

J is TRBJ2-7 and V is TRBV19; 7 nucleotides agree with TRBD2. The ends lost 6 bases at V and 4 bases at J; junction bases unmatched: 9. The V gene's germline CDR1 is LNHDA and CDR2 SQIVND (reference sequence). This CDR3 region has 14 residues. The CDR3 nucleotides are TGTGCCAGTAGAAAAGCGGGAACATTGTACGAGCAGTACTTC. Its protein is CASRKAGTLYEQYF.

This chain uses TRBV6-5 with TRBJ2-7, with D unresolved. CDR1 and CDR2 (germline): MNHEY, SVGAGI. V lost 0 bases to trimming and J lost 5 bases, with 11 bases between them. The CDR3 is 14 amino acids. In DNA form, the CDR3 reads TGTGCCAGCAGTTACTCGGAAGGGTCCCACGAGCAGTACTTC. Amino acids: CASSYSEGSHEQYF.

V is TRBV6-5 and J is TRBJ1-1, with D unresolved. There are 14 residues in the CDR3. Germline CDR1 MNHEY, CDR2 SVGAGI. V was clipped by 5 bases and J by 0 bases, with 10 bases between them. Here the CDR3 reads CASSQWSLNTEAFF. The CDR3 DNA sequence: TGTGCCAGCAGTCAATGGTCCCTGAACACTGAAGCTTTCTTT.

The sample holds one count of this clone. Written as DNA, the CDR3 is TGTGCCAGCAGCGCCCAATTTTTGTCGGGGGACCTCACAGATACGCAGTATTTT. Translated: CASSAQFLSGDLTDTQYF. The gene calls are TRBV9 and TRBJ2-3, with a possible D match to TRBD2 (6 bases). Trimming left V 3 bases short and J 2 bases short, with 22 bases between. The CDR3 has 18 amino acids. Germline loops: CDR1 SGDLS, CDR2 YYNGEE.

The chain combines TRBV30 with TRBJ2-1; 9 nucleotides align to TRBD1. The CDR3 length is 16 residues. Germline V gives CDR1 GTSNPN, CDR2 SVGIG (reference sequence). The ends lost 2 bases at V and 4 bases at J; junction bases unmatched: 9. In nucleotides, the CDR3 is TGTGCCTGGAGTCTCTTAGGACAGGGGCGATACAATGAGCAGTTCTTC. Translated, it gives CAWSLLGQGRYNEQFF.

This clone has just one count. V usage is TRBV30 and J usage is TRBJ1-1; 7 bases are a match to TRBD1. Per the germline V gene, CDR1 is GTSNPN and CDR2 is SVGIG (reference sequence). The CDR3 consists of 13 residues. V lost 2 bases to trimming and J lost 4 bases; unmatched junction nucleotides: 4. The CDR3 coding sequence is TGTGCCTGGAGTATCAGGGGGGGCACTGAAGCTTTCTTT. This gives the protein CAWSIRGGTEAFF. Full variable domain (outside the CDR3, taken from reference TRBV30 and TRBJ1-1): SQTIHQWPATLVQPVGSPLSLECTVEGTSNPNLYWYRQAAGRGLQLLFYSVGIGQISSEVPQNLSASRPQDRQFILSSKKLLLSDSGFYLCAWSIRGGTEAFFGQGTRLTVV.

The rearrangement uses TRBV7-9 and TRBJ2-1, with 8 nucleotides matching TRBD2. The ends lost 7 bases at V and 3 bases at J; junction bases unmatched: 14. The CDR3 covers 17 residues. Germline assignment: CDR1 SEHNR and CDR2 FQNEAQ (reference sequence). Written as DNA, the CDR3 is TGTGCCAGCACCTCGGGGGCGCGGGAGGTTAACTACAATGAGCAGTTCTTC. The encoded protein is CASTSGAREVNYNEQFF.

The rearrangement joins TRBV2 to TRBJ1-1; TRBD1 might be the D (5 bases). V lost 7 bases to trimming and J lost 8 bases, with 14 bases between them. The CDR3 runs 12 residues. The germline gives CDR1 SNHLY, CDR2 FYNNEI. The CDR3 DNA follows: TGTGCCAGCATCTATGGGGCGGGGGAAGCTTTCTTT. This sequence encodes CASIYGAGEAFF. Based on the CDR3 plus reference TRBV2 and TRBJ1-1, the full variable domain is EPEVTQTPSHQVTQMGQEVILRCVPISNHLYFYWYRQILGQKVEFLVSFYNNEISEKSEIFDDQFSVERPDGSNFTLKIRSTKLEDSAMYFCASIYGAGEAFFGQGTRLTVV.

The chain couples TRBV30 to TRBJ2-1, with 8 bases aligning to TRBD2. Germline CDR1 and CDR2: GTSNPN and SVGIG (reference sequence). The CDR3 totals 16 residues. Trimming removed 0 bases from V and 2 bases from J; junction bases left unmatched: 6. The CDR3 DNA sequence: TGTGCCTGGAGTGTACTTAGCGGGACCGCCTACAATGAGCAGTTCTTC. This translates into CAWSVLSGTAYNEQFF.

The chain is built from TRBV5-8 and TRBJ2-2; D is possibly TRBD2 (6 bases). The CDR3 spans 16 residues. Trimming removed 1 base from V and 4 bases from J, with 14 bases in between. Germline CDR1 and CDR2: SGHTS and YDEGEE. The CDR3 loop reads CASSLSGGEATGELFF. CDR3 DNA: TGTGCCAGCAGCTTGTCAGGCGGGGAGGCCACCGGGGAGCTGTTTTTT.

J is TRBJ2-5 and V is TRBV28, with TRBD2 matching 8 bases. The junction had 7 bases not matched to a gene; V was cut back by 6 bases and J by 4 bases. Germline V gene sequence: CDR1 MDHEN, CDR2 SYDVKM. The CDR3 contains 14 residues. Here the CDR3 DNA reads TGTGCCAGCAGGGGACTAGGCCTCTCAGAGACCCAGTACTTC. Translating gives CASRGLGLSETQYF.

This clone has a handful of counts. This chain joins TRBV11-3 and TRBJ2-7; the D is unclear. The V end was cut by 0 bases, the J end by 2 bases, with 11 bases between. This CDR3 has 15 residues. Per germline, CDR1 SGHNT and CDR2 YENEEA. The CDR3 loop reads CASSLDRHLPYEQYF. CDR3 coding DNA: TGTGCCAGCAGCTTAGATCGTCACTTGCCCTACGAGCAGTACTTC.

The table lists this clone with a count of one. This chain uses TRBV28 with TRBJ2-1, with D possibly matching TRBD2 (5 bases). Deletions cut 8 bases from V and 0 bases from J, with 14 bases between. Germline CDR1 reads MDHEN; CDR2 reads SYDVKM. The CDR3 has 15 residues. CDR3 sequence: CASRLIGVSYNEQFF. The CDR3, as DNA: TGTGCCAGCCGACTAATCGGGGTCTCCTACAATGAGCAGTTCTTC.

J is TRBJ2-3 and V is TRBV10-3, with 13 bases lining up with TRBD2. Germline-derived CDR1 and CDR2 are ENHRY and SYGVKD. J lost 3 bases, V lost 0 bases, and 0 bases had no gene match. The CDR3 is made up of 16 amino acids. Written as DNA, the CDR3 is TGTGCCATCAGTGAGTCGACTAGCGGGGGGACAGATACGCAGTATTTT. Amino acid sequence: CAISESTSGGTDTQYF.

The rearrangement links TRBV4-2 to TRBJ1-2; 7 bases are shared with TRBD1. Unmatched junction bases numbered 10, after V lost 3 bases and J lost 0 bases. CDR3 size: 17 residues. From germline, CDR1 is LGHNA and CDR2 YNFKEQ. CDR3 nucleotide sequence: TGTGCCAGCAGCCAGAAAAAGGGGGCGGACTCTAACTATGGCTACACCTTC. Its translation: CASSQKKGADSNYGYTF.

The chain couples TRBV4-1 to TRBJ2-2, with 8 positions matching TRBD2. CDR1 and CDR2 from the germline V gene are MGHRA and YSYEKL. The ends lost 1 base at V and 1 base at J; junction bases unmatched: 2. The CDR3 is 16 amino acids. For the CDR3, the DNA is TGCGCCAGCAGCCAAGTAGCGGGGTGGAACACCGGGGAGCTGTTTTTT. Amino acids: CASSQVAGWNTGELFF.

The CDR3 sequence is CASSQSLPTDTQYF. The CDR3 nucleotides read TGTGCCAGCAGCCAATCCCTACCGACAGATACGCAGTATTTT. The gene calls are TRBV14 and TRBJ2-3, with D unclear. The germline V gene has CDR1 SGHDN and CDR2 FVKESK. This CDR3 is built from 14 residues. Trimming pared 2 bases from V and 3 bases from J, leaving 9 bases between.

The V gene is TRBV19, the J gene TRBJ1-5; D is possibly TRBD1 (6 bases). This CDR3 contains 14 residues. CDR1 is LNHDA and CDR2 is SQIVND in the germline V gene (reference sequence). The V gene lost 6 bases and the J gene lost 3 bases, with 12 bases spanning the gap. The CDR3 sequence: CASSKGGLNQPQHF. The CDR3 bases are TGTGCCAGTAGCAAAGGGGGGCTCAATCAGCCCCAGCATTTT.

The rearrangement links TRBV9 to TRBJ2-2; D possibly corresponds to TRBD1 (5 bases). The CDR3 contains 15 residues. Trimming left V 4 bases short and J 5 bases short, with 15 bases between. Germline lookup yields CDR1 SGDLS and CDR2 YYNGEE. The CDR3 DNA reads TGTGCCAGCAGCCCGAGACAGCCTCTTACCGGGGAGCTGTTTTTT. Protein: CASSPRQPLTGELFF.

In its sample, this clone was seen a few times. This chain connects TRBV5-5 to TRBJ2-7, with no clear D. The CDR3 extends over 15 amino acids. With 2 bases removed from V and 0 bases from J, the gap between germline ends came to 12 bases. Per the germline V gene, CDR1 is SGHKS and CDR2 is YYEKEE (reference sequence). The CDR3 here is CASSLRRQNSYEQYF. The CDR3 region has the DNA TGTGCCAGCAGCTTAAGGCGGCAAAACTCCTACGAGCAGTACTTC. Supplemented by reference TRBV5-5 and TRBJ2-7, the full variable domain reads DAGVTQSPTHLIKTRGQQVTLRCSPISGHKSVSWYQQVLGQGPQFIFQYYEKEERGRGNFPDRFSARQFPNYSSELNVNALLLGDSALYLCASSLRRQNSYEQYFGPGTRLTVT.

This clone has just one count. This chain joins TRBV4-2 and TRBJ1-1, with D unclear. V lost 4 bases, J lost 6 bases, and 15 bases lay in between. This CDR3 spans 14 amino acids. Germline V gene lookup returns CDR1 LGHNA and CDR2 YNFKEQ. CDR3 DNA sequence: TGTGCCAGCAGCCGCGCAGGTCCTCAAGCTGAAGCTTTCTTT. Translation gives CASSRAGPQAEAFF.

The rearrangement uses TRBV10-3 and TRBJ1-1; TRBD1 matches at 8 bases. V lost 2 bases to trimming and J lost 3 bases; unmatched junction nucleotides: 5. The CDR3 has 15 residues. Germline values: CDR1 ENHRY, CDR2 SYGVKD. CDR3 amino acids: CAISEGQGLDTEAFF. Here the CDR3 DNA reads TGTGCCATCAGTGAGGGACAGGGATTAGACACTGAAGCTTTCTTT.